This T cell receptor (beta chain) was recorded in a study of T cell responses to AZD1222 COVID-19 vaccine (dated by TCRdb to about 2021). Broadly, across the study: AZD1222 recipients with second doses at about 4 weeks or about 12 weeks were pooled, because spike-specific TCR depth and breadth did not differ between schedules. Trial participants were enrolled by age into subgroups of 18-55, 56-69 and 70-plus years, and around 150, 28 and 57 TCR-sequenced participants, respectively, were included in these subgroups. A total of over 230 trial participants underwent TCR sequencing, of whom nearly 210 had received two doses of AZD1222 and 26 had received two doses of the MenACWY control vaccine.

Reading from cysteine to phenylalanine, the CDR3 counts 16 amino acids. The sequence is cut down to CDR3 DNA, 48 bases in frame from base 1. The germline V gene encodes CDR1 SGHRS and CDR2 YFSETQ. V gives up 4 bases and J gives up 0 bases, and the segment between their germline ends measures 16 bases. The CDR3 regions of human TCRbeta chains were subjected to immunosequencing. As for the authors' bioinformatics: Repertoire TCRs were matched against a reference library of SARS-CoV-2-specific TCRs generated with the MIRA antigen-specificity platform. Breadth was defined as the fraction of unique TCRs that were SARS-CoV-2-associated. Depth was defined as the fraction of total T cells that were SARS-CoV-2-associated. Each spike-specific TCR was assigned to its reactive spike region and to a CD4 or CD8 class using the MIRA data. Log10-transformed breadth and depth values were compared by one-way ANOVA with Sidak's multiple comparisons tests. TCRdb took over this immuneACCESS table, retaining in-frame rearrangements with V and J assigned. Such tables are incomplete; in checked studies, under half of the missing clones stem from an unresolved V gene, and the remainder is unexplained. V, J and clone size derive from that table, while D and trimming were established from the DNA sequence. For this sample the table gives 90,000 to 150,000 clones, of which around 88% were detected only once. The ten top clones hold around 5% of the sample.

As concerns this clone: Its antigen is unknown. No quality values exist for individual bases; no much larger clone is one base distant.

According to the study, the label for this sample's time point signals: baseline before first vaccination. Samples from vaccinated people were obtained from the UK trials COV001 and COV002, which included a single-blind randomized controlled phase 2/3 trial of AZD1222 (ChAdOx1 nCoV-19) in healthy adults. For TCRbeta chain sequencing, PBMC samples were collected from trial participants at day 0 and at day 28 after the second dose. Findings and caveats that apply to the study as a whole: Conclusions about previously exposed vaccinees were limited because only 6 or 7 AZD1222 recipients were SARS-CoV-2 seropositive at baseline. In the small 56-69-year group, the increase in depth fell short of significance, most likely because of low power. Reportedly, close to half of the unique spike-specific TCRs recognized epitopes lying outside the regions that are mutated in the B.1.351 and B.1.1.7 variants. Most participants were white British and females outnumbered males, and the authors suggested that clonal diversity may have been underestimated. Because no day 14 peak-response samples were available, repertoires were characterized only after the peak T cell response. A significant rise in spike-specific TCR breadth and depth was observed after two AZD1222 doses relative to day 0 and relative to MenACWY recipients. The vaccine-associated CD4 TCRs covered the entire spike protein, and the dominant responses fell in regions 160-218 and 743-854.

Recombination connected TRBV5-1 to TRBJ1-2; TRBD1 is possibly the D segment (6 matching bases). Sequenced here: peripheral blood, sampled on day 0 of AZD1222 vaccination. This clonotype was obtained from an adult in good health. At the DNA level, the sequence is TGCGCCAGCAGCGCGAGCGGGACACCAACTAACTATGGCTACACCTTC. This sequence encodes CASSASGTPTNYGYTF.